The table lists the clone carrying this T cell receptor (beta chain) with many counts. Its antigen is unknown. The data originate from a study of CD8+CD57+ T cells in acquired aplastic anemia. Background on the study: When averaged, DNA from sorted CD4+ and CD8+ cells came to 3 to 3.5 ug.

For CDR3 and TCR beta VDJ profiling, genomic DNA was the template used. MiXCR was run by TCRdb on the reads, yielding one entry per CDR3 protein. Of about 240,000 distinct CDR3 sequences detected, about 44% appear once; the ten largest clones hold 6.5% to 10%. All patients picked for sequencing had shown, by flow cytometry, an expansion of CD8+CD57+ cells. Overall study results and limits: A significant difference in CD8+ Simpson's diversity between patients and controls was not found. It was found that twenty-nine CD8+ CDR3 sequences were shared between patients and controls.

The CDR3 spans 15 residues. Germline V gene data show CDR1 as SGHRS and CDR2 as YFSETQ. J was trimmed by 4 bases and V by 3 bases; bases with no gene match: 5. This chain connects TRBV5-1 to TRBJ2-7; 12 bases are shared with TRBD1. Sequencing was carried out using sorted CD4+, CD8+, or CD8+CD57+ T cells (not recorded which) from PBMCs. The sequence was collected from a human donor with aplastic anemia. The CDR3 reads CASSSGQGAFYEQYF. The DNA of the CDR3 is TGCGCCAGCAGCTCGGGACAGGGGGCTTTTTACGAGCAGTACTTC.